Listed here are 29 T cell receptor beta chains from one sample, sequenced in a study of T cells in Graves' hyperthyroidism and ophthalmopathy. Amplification targeted TCR beta CDR3 regions from RNA transcripts. A first-round RT-PCR of the TCR CDR3 used the HTBI primer set. TCRdb called the multiplex PCR reads again in MiXCR, with one record for every CDR3 protein. The sample has about 840,000 distinct CDR3 sequences; over 35% are singletons. The material sequenced was blood. These receptor sequences come from a man between 18 and 35 years old with Graves' hyperthyroidism.

This clonotype was counted at least ten times. The chain employs TRBV10-3 and TRBJ2-7; D uncertain. Germline assignment: CDR1 ENHRY and CDR2 SYGVKD. The CDR3 has 13 residues. Trimming removed 9 bases at V and 2 bases at J, with 14 bases between. This chain's CDR3 is CAMRNGPTYEQYF. CDR3 DNA: TGTGCCATGAGGAACGGCCCGACCTACGAGCAGTACTTC.

This clonotype was observed at least ten times. V usage is TRBV2 and J usage is TRBJ1-1; D is possibly TRBD1 (5 bases). The CDR3 length is 12 residues. Trimming took 8 bases from V and 3 from J, leaving 10 bases between them. Germline-derived CDR1 and CDR2 are SNHLY and FYNNEI. The CDR3 loop reads CASERGDTEAFF. In DNA, the CDR3 is TGTGCCAGCGAACGGGGGGACACTGAAGCTTTCTTT.

This clonotype came up once. The chain carries TRBV10-3 and TRBJ1-5; D not certain. Trimming took off 4 bases at V and 3 bases at J, with 13 bases between the two ends. This CDR3 has 15 residues. Germline CDR1 and CDR2: ENHRY and SYGVKD. The CDR3 spells CAISARGRDNQPQHF. CDR3 sequence (DNA): TGTGCCATCAGTGCTAGAGGACGGGACAATCAGCCCCAGCATTTT.

The chain employs TRBV6-6 and TRBJ1-4, with D maybe TRBD1 (6 bases). With 0 bases removed from V and 3 bases from J, the gap between germline ends came to 8 bases. Germline values: CDR1 MNHNY, CDR2 SVGAGI (reference sequence). The CDR3 contains 15 residues. The CDR3 DNA sequence: TGTGCCAGCAGTTACTCGAAGGGGGCTAATGAAAAACTGTTTTTT. Protein product: CASSYSKGANEKLFF.

This clonotype was seen many times. This chain links TRBV5-1 with TRBJ2-7; 8 nucleotides agree with TRBD2. Trimming removed 2 bases from V and 0 bases from J; junction bases left unmatched: 1. Germline lookup yields CDR1 SGHRS and CDR2 YFSETQ. The CDR3 has 14 residues. CDR3 protein: CASSFSGDSYEQYF. CDR3 coding DNA: TGCGCCAGCAGCTTTAGCGGGGACTCCTACGAGCAGTACTTC.

This clonotype was recorded a few times. The chain uses TRBV7-3 and TRBJ1-3; 8 bases match TRBD1. Germline lookup yields CDR1 SGHTA and CDR2 FQGTGA. With V trimmed by 3 bases and J by 2 bases, 3 bases remained unmatched. This CDR3 is 15 amino acids long. CDR3 in DNA: TGTGCCAGCAGCTTTAACAGGGGGACTGGAAACACCATATATTTT. Protein product: CASSFNRGTGNTIYF.

The gene calls are TRBV20-1 and TRBJ2-7; 8 nucleotides agree with TRBD2. The CDR3 totals 15 residues. Germline V gene sequence: CDR1 DFQATT, CDR2 SNEGSKA (reference sequence). Trimming removed 0 bases from V and 2 bases from J; junction bases left unmatched: 6. The CDR3 DNA follows: TGCAGTGCTAGAGATTCCAGCGGGGGACCCTACGAGCAGTACTTC. Encoded protein: CSARDSSGGPYEQYF.

In regard to this clonotype: This may stem from a read error, because a much larger clone lies one nucleotide away. The chain joins TRBV12-3 or TRBV12-4 to TRBJ1-5; D is unclear. V was shortened by 4 bases and J by 2 bases, with 12 bases between the two germline ends. This CDR3 has 15 residues. The CDR3 region is CASSWGKGGNQPQHF. Written as DNA, the CDR3 is TGTGCCAGCAGTTGGGGTAAGGGTGGCAATCAGCCCCAGCATTTT.

The rearrangement uses TRBV25-1 and TRBJ2-7; the D gene could be TRBD1 or TRBD2 (5 bases each). Germline V gene sequence: CDR1 MGHDK, CDR2 SYGVNS. The CDR3 is 16 amino acids. Trimming cost V 5 bases and J 0 bases, with 17 bases left between them. This CDR3 is CASSPPGTYSSYEQYF. CDR3 DNA sequence: TGTGCCAGCAGTCCCCCCGGGACGTATAGCTCCTACGAGCAGTACTTC.

In regard to this clonotype: It may be a read error: a sequence one base away is much more abundant. This chain uses TRBV19 with TRBJ2-7; D possibly corresponds to TRBD2 (6 bases). CDR3 length: 15 residues. The V end lost 3 bases, the J end lost 5 bases, and 17 bases lay between the germline ends. Per germline, CDR1 LNHDA and CDR2 SQIVND (reference sequence). The CDR3: CASSISPGGPNEQYF. For the CDR3, the DNA is TGTGCCAGTAGTATCAGCCCCGGGGGTCCTAACGAGCAGTACTTC.

This clonotype was recorded a few times. The V call is TRBV9, the J call TRBJ2-2; the D is unclear. The CDR3 is made up of 13 amino acids. The V gene's germline CDR1 is SGDLS and CDR2 YYNGEE. V gave up 2 bases and J gave up 5 bases, with 7 bases separating them. The CDR3 here is CASSVKQTGELFF. In DNA, the CDR3 is TGTGCCAGCAGCGTGAAACAGACCGGGGAGCTGTTTTTT.

This clonotype was seen ten or more times. The CDR3 is CASGLGGPYEQYF. The CDR3 region has the DNA TGTGCCAGCGGGTTGGGAGGTCCCTACGAGCAGTACTTC. The rearrangement joins TRBV25-1 to TRBJ2-7; TRBD2 is a possible D gene (6 bases). CDR1 is MGHDK, CDR2 SYGVNS, per germline. This CDR3 region has 13 residues. V was pared by 8 bases and J by 2 bases, with 13 bases between.

This clonotype has more than one count but fewer than ten. The chain is built from TRBV7-9 and TRBJ2-7; D call uncertain. CDR1 and CDR2 from the germline V gene are SEHNR and FQNEAQ (reference sequence). Trimming shortened V by 1 base and J by 5 bases, and 9 bases separated the two germline ends. The CDR3 is 13 residues long. Here the CDR3 reads CASSLVDVDEQYF. In DNA, the CDR3 is TGTGCCAGCAGCTTAGTCGACGTGGACGAGCAGTACTTC.

The CDR3 protein is CASAGTSGEQYF. DNA for the CDR3: TGTGCCAGCGCCGGGACTAGCGGCGAGCAGTACTTC. The chain recombines TRBV2 with TRBJ2-7; 11 bases are shared with TRBD2. Germline CDR1 and CDR2: SNHLY and FYNNEI. The CDR3 runs to 12 residues. The J segment lost 6 bases and the V segment lost 8 bases, leaving 3 bases of the junction unmatched.

The chain employs TRBV29-1 and TRBJ1-2, with 9 bases identical to TRBD1. V lost 7 bases and J lost 7; bases outside the gene matches: 10. The CDR3 has 13 amino acids. Germline assignment: CDR1 SQVTM and CDR2 ANQGSEA. The CDR3 DNA sequence: TGCAGCGCAGAAACAGGGGGCGCGGTTGGCTACACCTTC. Translated, it gives CSAETGGAVGYTF.

This chain connects TRBV7-9 to TRBJ2-3, with D perhaps TRBD1 (6 bases). The CDR3 has 12 amino acids. Germline V gene sequence: CDR1 SEHNR, CDR2 FQNEAQ (reference sequence). V was cut by 5 bases and J by 10 bases, with 13 bases left in between. The CDR3 DNA reads as TGTGCCAGCAGCCCTGGGACACCGGCGCAGTATTTT. Protein sequence: CASSPGTPAQYF.

A note on this clonotype: The germline gene is not matched at one end of the junction; a read error may be the cause. The CDR3 loop is CASSQDFAGTGSYEQYF. The CDR3 nucleotides are TGCGCCAGCAGCCAAGACTTCGCCGGGACAGGATCCTACGAGCAGTACTTC. The chain employs TRBV7-8 and TRBJ2-7; 8 bases are a match to TRBD1. CDR3 length: 17 amino acids. From germline, CDR1 is SGHVS and CDR2 FQNEAQ.

Points on this clonotype: The CDR3 does not end in the conserved phenylalanine or tryptophan, so this is likely a read error. The rearrangement joins TRBV2 to TRBJ2-5; 10 bases are a match to TRBD2. Germline V gives CDR1 SNHLY, CDR2 FYNNEI. This CDR3 spans 14 amino acids. CDR3 residues: CTSPATSGQKTQYL. The CDR3 coding sequence is TGTACCAGCCCCGCGACTAGCGGGCAAAAGACCCAGTACTTG.

The chain employs TRBV5-1 and TRBJ1-2; tentatively, D is TRBD1 (5 bases). The germline V gene encodes CDR1 SGHRS and CDR2 YFSETQ. The CDR3 contains 15 residues. The V end lost 7 bases, the J end lost 0 bases, and 16 bases lay between the germline ends. The CDR3 sequence: CASARGAGPNYGYTF. The CDR3 coding sequence is TGCGCCAGCGCGAGGGGCGCCGGCCCTAACTATGGCTACACCTTC.

The chain couples TRBV24-1 to TRBJ2-7; weak D call: TRBD1 (5 bases). The CDR3 loop spans 15 amino acids. Trimming cost V 2 bases and J 3 bases, with 13 bases left between them. Germline assignment: CDR1 KGHDR and CDR2 SFDVKD. For the CDR3, the DNA is TGTGCCACCAGTGATTCCCGCCGGACAAGCTACGAGCAGTACTTC. Amino acid sequence: CATSDSRRTSYEQYF.

This clonotype was picked up many times. The DNA for the CDR3 is TGTGCCATCAGTGAGCATGTTAGTAACGAGCAGTACTTC. The encoded protein is CAISEHVSNEQYF. The V and J genes are TRBV10-3 and TRBJ2-7, with D unclear. The CDR3 consists of 13 residues. V was cut by 2 bases and J by 5 bases, with 10 bases left in between. Germline V CDR1 and CDR2: ENHRY, SYGVKD.

The V and J genes are TRBV19 and TRBJ2-2; no firm D call. Per germline, CDR1 LNHDA and CDR2 SQIVND (reference sequence). V lost 11 bases to trimming and J lost 6 bases, with 16 bases between them. This CDR3 contains 13 residues. The CDR3 here is CASQWGGAGELFF. In DNA, the CDR3 is TGTGCCTCCCAGTGGGGTGGAGCCGGGGAGCTGTTTTTT.

This clonotype was seen ten or more times. The rearrangement joins TRBV5-1 to TRBJ1-1, with 7 positions matching TRBD1. With V trimmed by 3 bases and J by 3 bases, 5 bases remained unmatched. Per the germline V gene, CDR1 is SGHRS and CDR2 is YFSETQ. The CDR3 loop spans 14 amino acids. CDR3 region: CASSYRTGDTEAFF. In nucleotides, the CDR3 is TGCGCCAGCAGCTACCGAACAGGGGACACTGAAGCTTTCTTT.

This sequence joins TRBV10-3 and TRBJ1-5; D uncertain. This CDR3 region has 13 residues. Per the germline V gene, CDR1 is ENHRY and CDR2 is SYGVKD. Trimming removed 4 bases from V and 5 bases from J, with 9 bases in between. This CDR3 reads CAISASRDQPQHF. CDR3 sequence (DNA): TGTGCCATCAGTGCTAGTAGGGATCAGCCCCAGCATTTT.

This clonotype was counted at least ten times. The chain combines TRBV29-1 with TRBJ1-1; no definite D call. Per the germline V gene, CDR1 is SQVTM and CDR2 is ANQGSEA. This CDR3 comprises 13 residues. V was pared by 4 bases and J by 1 base, with 10 bases between. CDR3 DNA sequence: TGCAGCGTTGCAGCTGGAGAGAACACTGAAGCTTTCTTT. This gives the protein CSVAAGENTEAFF.

Details on this clonotype: This may come from a read error, since a much larger clone is one base off. The chain joins TRBV10-3 to TRBJ2-7, with D possibly matching TRBD2 (6 bases). CDR1 ENHRY and CDR2 SYGVKD come from the germline V gene. The CDR3 runs 16 residues. DNA of the CDR3: TGTGTCATCAGTGAGTCGACGGCGGGGTACTCCTACGAGCAGTACTTC. Protein product: CVISESTAGYSYEQYF.

This clonotype was counted at least ten times. The chain is built from TRBV5-1 and TRBJ2-2; perhaps TRBD2 as D (5 bases). V gave up 0 bases and J gave up 3 bases, with 6 bases separating them. Germline V gives CDR1 SGHRS, CDR2 YFSETQ. This CDR3 region has 14 residues. CDR3 coding DNA: TGCGCCAGCAGCTTGGACGGGGACACCGGGGAGCTGTTTTTT. This gives the protein CASSLDGDTGELFF.

This clonotype appeared a few times. This sequence joins TRBV6-5 and TRBJ1-1; D gene unclear. Germline CDR1 MNHEY, CDR2 SVGAGI. This CDR3 is 11 amino acids long. The germline V and J ends were trimmed by 2 bases and 10 bases, with 8 bases remaining between them. Written as DNA, the CDR3 is TGTGCCAGCAGTTACGGAACGGGAGCTTTCTTT. Its translation: CASSYGTGAFF.

This clonotype was observed a handful of times. The chain is built from TRBV10-3 and TRBJ1-5; tentative D call: TRBD1 (6 bases). The CDR3 is 14 amino acids. The V gene's germline CDR1 is ENHRY and CDR2 SYGVKD. Deletions cut 10 bases from V and 6 bases from J, with 19 bases between. The CDR3 nucleotides are TGTGCCAGCGAGGGGGGGGATAGTAGTCAGCCCCAGCATTTT. The encoded protein is CASEGGDSSQPQHF.